This T cell receptor (beta chain) was documented in a study of blood T cell repertoires in COVID-19. At the level of the study: From the United States, Italy and Spain came samples of acute and convalescent COVID-19.

Losses at the gene ends were 4 bases for V and 2 bases for J; bases not matched to a gene: 9. Germline V CDR1 and CDR2: SQVTM, ANQGSEA. This CDR3 is built from 15 residues. Generated by immunoSEQ multiplex PCR, the TCRdb table keeps only in-frame clones and is missing some. The sample records 350,000 or so clones, more than 70% being singletons. The source of this sequence is a woman aged 30 to 39 with COVID-19, enrolled during active disease. J is TRBJ2-5 and V is TRBV29-1; 8 positions match TRBD2. The sequenced sample was peripheral blood. CDR3 in DNA: TGCAGCGTTGCACAGGCTAGCGGGTGGCAAGAGACCCAGTACTTC. This sequence encodes CSVAQASGWQETQYF.